The clone carrying this T cell receptor beta chain was seen a few times. What it binds is not known. Trimming cost V 6 bases and J 2 bases; bases outside gene matches: 11. Germline CDR1 and CDR2: ENHRY and SYGVKD. CDR3 size: 16 residues. Libraries were made from TCR beta cDNA, and they carried unique molecular identifiers. TCRdb passed the PCR reads through MiXCR, listing each CDR3 protein once. The profile shows hundreds of thousands of distinct CDR3 sequences, roughly 29% of them singletons. This record belongs to a study of post-analysis software for immune sequencing data. Study-level background: The disease courses covered relapsing-remitting, secondary progressive and progressive-relapsing multiple sclerosis.

Overall study findings and caveats: Diversity measured as normalized Chao1 was significantly lower in multiple sclerosis patients than in controls. In patients, TRBV5-6, TRBV5-1 and TRBV20-1 belonged to five or six TRBV segments found more frequently than in controls. Clustering by F measure revealed strong co-clustering among samples prepared together in one batch.

The sequence was collected from a girl aged 10 to 17 with multiple sclerosis. Sequencing was carried out using blood. The chain is built from TRBV10-3 and TRBJ2-3, with 7 bases identical to TRBD2. The chain's CDR3 is CAISRRSGESTDTQYF. The CDR3, as DNA: TGTGCCATCAGCCGAAGGAGCGGGGAATCCACAGATACGCAGTATTTT.